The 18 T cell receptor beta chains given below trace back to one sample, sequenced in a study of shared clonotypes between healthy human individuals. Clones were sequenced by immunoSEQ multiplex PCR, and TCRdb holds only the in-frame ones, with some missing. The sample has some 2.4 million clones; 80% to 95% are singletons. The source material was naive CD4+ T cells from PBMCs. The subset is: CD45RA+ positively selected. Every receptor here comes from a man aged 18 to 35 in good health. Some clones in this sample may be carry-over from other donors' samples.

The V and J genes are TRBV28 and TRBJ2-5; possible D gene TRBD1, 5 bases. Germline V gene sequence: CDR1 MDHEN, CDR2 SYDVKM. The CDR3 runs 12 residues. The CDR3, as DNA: TGTGATCTAGGGGCCCGTGGGGAGACCCAGTACTTC. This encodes CDLGARGETQYF.

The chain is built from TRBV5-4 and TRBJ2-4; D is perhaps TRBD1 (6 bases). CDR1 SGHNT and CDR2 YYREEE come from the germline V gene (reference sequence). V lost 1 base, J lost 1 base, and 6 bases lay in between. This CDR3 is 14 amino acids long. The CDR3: CASSLTGAKNIQYF. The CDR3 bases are TGTGCCAGCAGCTTGACAGGGGCCAAAAACATTCAGTACTTC.

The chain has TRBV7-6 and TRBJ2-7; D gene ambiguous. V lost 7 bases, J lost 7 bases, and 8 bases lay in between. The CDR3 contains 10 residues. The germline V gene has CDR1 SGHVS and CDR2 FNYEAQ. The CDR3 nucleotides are TGTGCCAGCATCATACGGGAGCAGTACTTC. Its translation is CASIIREQYF.

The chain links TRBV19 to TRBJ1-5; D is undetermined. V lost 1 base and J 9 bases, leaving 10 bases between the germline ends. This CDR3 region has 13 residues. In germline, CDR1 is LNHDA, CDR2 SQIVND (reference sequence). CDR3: CASSIAGNMPQHF. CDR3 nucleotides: TGTGCCAGTAGTATAGCGGGAAATATGCCCCAGCATTTT.

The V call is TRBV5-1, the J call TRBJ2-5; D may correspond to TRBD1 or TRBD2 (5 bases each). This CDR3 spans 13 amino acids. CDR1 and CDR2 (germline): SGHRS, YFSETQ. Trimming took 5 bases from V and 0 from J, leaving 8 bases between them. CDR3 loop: CASSQGHQETQYF. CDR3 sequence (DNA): TGCGCCAGCAGTCAGGGACACCAAGAGACCCAGTACTTC.

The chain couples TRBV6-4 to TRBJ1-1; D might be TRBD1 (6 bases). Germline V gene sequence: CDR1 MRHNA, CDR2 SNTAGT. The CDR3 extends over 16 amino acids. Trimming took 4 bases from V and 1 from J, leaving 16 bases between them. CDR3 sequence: CASSGPIEGENTEAFF. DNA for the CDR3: TGTGCCAGCAGTGGCCCAATAGAGGGGGAGAACACTGAAGCTTTCTTT.

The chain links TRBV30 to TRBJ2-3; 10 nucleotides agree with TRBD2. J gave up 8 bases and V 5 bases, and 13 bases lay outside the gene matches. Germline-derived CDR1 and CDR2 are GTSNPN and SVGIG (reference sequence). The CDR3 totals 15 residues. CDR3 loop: CAWGGTSGMIGTQYF. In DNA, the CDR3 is TGTGCCTGGGGGGGCACTAGCGGGATGATCGGTACGCAGTATTTT.

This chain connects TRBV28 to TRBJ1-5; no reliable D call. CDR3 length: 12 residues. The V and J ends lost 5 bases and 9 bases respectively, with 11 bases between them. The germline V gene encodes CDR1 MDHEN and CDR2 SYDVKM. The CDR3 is CASSQEVRPQHF. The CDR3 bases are TGTGCCAGCAGTCAGGAGGTTAGGCCCCAGCATTTT.

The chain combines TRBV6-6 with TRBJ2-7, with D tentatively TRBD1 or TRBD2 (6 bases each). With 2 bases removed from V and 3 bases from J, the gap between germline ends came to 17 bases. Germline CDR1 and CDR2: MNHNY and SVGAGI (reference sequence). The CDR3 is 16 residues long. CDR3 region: CASSYRGAGHFYEQYF. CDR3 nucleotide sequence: TGTGCCAGCAGTTACAGGGGGGCGGGACACTTCTACGAGCAGTACTTC.

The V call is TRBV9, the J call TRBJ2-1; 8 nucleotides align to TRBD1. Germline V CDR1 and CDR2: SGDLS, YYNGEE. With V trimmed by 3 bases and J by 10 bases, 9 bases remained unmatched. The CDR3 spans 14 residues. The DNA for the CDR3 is TGTGCCAGCAGCGCCGGACAGGGAAGCTTGGAGCAGTTCTTC. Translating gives CASSAGQGSLEQFF.

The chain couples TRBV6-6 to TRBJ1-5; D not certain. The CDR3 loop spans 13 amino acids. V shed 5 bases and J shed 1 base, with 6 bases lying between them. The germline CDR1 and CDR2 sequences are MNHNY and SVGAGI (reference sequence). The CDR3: CASSIRSNQPQHF. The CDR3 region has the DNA TGTGCCAGCAGTATCAGAAGCAATCAGCCCCAGCATTTT.

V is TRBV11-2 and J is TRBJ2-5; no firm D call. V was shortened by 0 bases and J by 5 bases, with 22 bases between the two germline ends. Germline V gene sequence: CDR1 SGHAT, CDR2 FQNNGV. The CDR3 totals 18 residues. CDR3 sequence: CASSLDLPHGSPGETQYF. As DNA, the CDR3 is TGTGCCAGCAGCTTAGATCTCCCTCACGGGTCGCCTGGGGAGACCCAGTACTTC.

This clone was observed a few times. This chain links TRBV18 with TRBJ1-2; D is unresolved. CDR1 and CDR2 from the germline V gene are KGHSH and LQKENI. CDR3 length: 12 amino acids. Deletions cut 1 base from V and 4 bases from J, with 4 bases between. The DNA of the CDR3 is TGTGCCAGCTCACCACGGCTCTATGGCTACACCTTC. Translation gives CASSPRLYGYTF.

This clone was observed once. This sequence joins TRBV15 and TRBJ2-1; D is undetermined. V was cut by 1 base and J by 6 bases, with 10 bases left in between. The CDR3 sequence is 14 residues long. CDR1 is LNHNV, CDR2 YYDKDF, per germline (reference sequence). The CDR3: CATSRVGTINEQFF. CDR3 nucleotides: TGTGCCACCAGCAGAGTGGGAACCATCAATGAGCAGTTCTTC.

CDR3 sequence reads: CASSSGYQNINYGYTF. The CDR3 nucleotides read TGTGCCAGCAGTTCAGGATACCAGAACATTAACTATGGCTACACCTTC. The chain uses TRBV27 and TRBJ1-2; no firm D call. Germline V gene data show CDR1 as MNHEY and CDR2 as SMNVEV (reference sequence). V lost 4 bases and J 1 base, leaving 16 bases between the germline ends. The CDR3 contains 16 residues.

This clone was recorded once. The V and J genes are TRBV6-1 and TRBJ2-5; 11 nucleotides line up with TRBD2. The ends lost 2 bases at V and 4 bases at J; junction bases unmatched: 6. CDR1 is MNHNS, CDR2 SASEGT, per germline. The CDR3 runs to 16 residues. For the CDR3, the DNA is TGTGCCAGCAGTGAACTATATCTAGCGGGAGGAGAGACCCAGTACTTC. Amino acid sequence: CASSELYLAGGETQYF.

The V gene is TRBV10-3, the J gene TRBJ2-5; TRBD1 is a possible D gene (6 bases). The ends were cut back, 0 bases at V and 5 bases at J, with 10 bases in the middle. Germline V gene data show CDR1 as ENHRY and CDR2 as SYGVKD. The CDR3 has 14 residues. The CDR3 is CAISESPRGETQYF. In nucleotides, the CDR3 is TGTGCCATCAGTGAGTCCCCTAGGGGGGAGACCCAGTACTTC.

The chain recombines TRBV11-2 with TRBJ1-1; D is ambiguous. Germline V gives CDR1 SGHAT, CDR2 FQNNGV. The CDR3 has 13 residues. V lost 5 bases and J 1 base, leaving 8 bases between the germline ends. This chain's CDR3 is CASSPGTNTEAFF. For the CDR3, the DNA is TGTGCCAGCAGCCCAGGAACGAACACTGAAGCTTTCTTT.